Listed here are 26 T cell receptor beta chains from one sample, sequenced in a study of control samples from healthy donors and cancer patients. TCRdb's copy holds only in-frame clones and misses some; the assay was immunoSEQ multiplex PCR. The sample yields some 410,000 clones, about 93% seen once. What was sequenced was PBMCs. These receptors all stem from a man between 35 and 55 years old with head and neck cancer.

The chain recombines TRBV28 with TRBJ1-3, with 12 bases identical to TRBD1. CDR3 length: 19 residues. The junction had 13 bases not matched to a gene; V was cut back by 7 bases and J by 0 bases. The germline CDR1 and CDR2 sequences are MDHEN and SYDVKM. DNA of the CDR3: TGTGCCAGCATTGCTACCCCGGGACAGGGGGCCTCCTCTGGAAACACCATATATTTT. This codes for CASIATPGQGASSGNTIYF.

The chain has TRBV28 and TRBJ2-7; D could derive from TRBD1 or TRBD2 (5 bases each). CDR1 MDHEN and CDR2 SYDVKM come from the germline V gene. The germline V and J ends were trimmed by 8 bases and 5 bases, with 7 bases remaining between them. The CDR3 totals 10 residues. CDR3 DNA: TGTGCCAGCCGGGGACACGAGCAGTACTTC. Translated, it gives CASRGHEQYF.

CDR3 residues: CASSTNGGSGNTIYF. CDR3 DNA: TGCGCCAGCAGCACCAACGGGGGGTCTGGAAACACCATATATTTT. The genes are TRBV4-3 and TRBJ1-3; the D gene is possibly TRBD1 (5 bases). This CDR3 is built from 15 residues. V lost 5 bases, J lost 1 base, and 12 bases lay in between. Germline V gene data show CDR1 as LGHNA and CDR2 as YSLEER.

This chain joins TRBV19 and TRBJ2-3, with a possible D match to TRBD1 (6 bases). The CDR3 is 17 residues long. The V end was cut by 5 bases, the J end by 0 bases, with 18 bases between. CDR1 is LNHDA and CDR2 is SQIVND in the germline V gene (reference sequence). Here the CDR3 reads CASSSARGGSSTDTQYF. CDR3 nucleotide sequence: TGTGCCAGTAGTTCCGCCAGAGGGGGTTCTAGCACAGATACGCAGTATTTT.

The chain uses TRBV6-5 and TRBJ2-3; the match to TRBD2 covers 8 bases. The CDR3 has 15 amino acids. J lost 4 bases, V lost 10 bases, and 13 bases had no gene match. Germline assignment: CDR1 MNHEY and CDR2 SVGAGI. CDR3 sequence (DNA): TGTGCCACCACAAATAGCGGGATCCCCCCAGATACGCAGTATTTT. Its protein product is CATTNSGIPPDTQYF.

There are a few counts of this clone. V is TRBV23-1 and J is TRBJ2-7, with D perhaps matching TRBD1 (6 bases). TRBV23-1 is an ORF for which the function is uncertain. The CDR3 consists of 14 residues. V lost 6 bases and J 6 bases, leaving 18 bases between the germline ends. The DNA of the CDR3 is TGCGCCAGCAGCCTGAACAGGGTTGGCGGCGAGCAGTACTTC. The encoded protein is CASSLNRVGGEQYF.

This sequence joins TRBV7-9 and TRBJ2-7; tentative D call: TRBD2 (7 bases). The CDR3 runs to 15 residues. Germline loops: CDR1 SEHNR, CDR2 FQNEAQ (reference sequence). The V and J ends lost 4 bases and 5 bases respectively, with 18 bases between them. The CDR3 DNA reads as TGTGCCAGCAGCTATAGGGGGGGTCAAACTAACGAGCAGTACTTC. Translated, it gives CASSYRGGQTNEQYF.

V is TRBV6-2 or TRBV6-3 and J is TRBJ2-7; no firm D call. The CDR3 contains 16 residues. The germline V gene has CDR1 MNHEY and CDR2 SVGEGT. The ends were cut back, 0 bases at V and 4 bases at J, with 16 bases in the middle. This chain's CDR3 is CASSYSSRAGSYEQYF. CDR3 coding DNA: TGTGCCAGCAGTTACTCGAGTAGGGCAGGTTCTTACGAGCAGTACTTC.

The rearrangement uses TRBV7-3 and TRBJ1-1; unclear D gene. Germline CDR1 and CDR2: SGHTA and FQGTGA. V lost 2 bases to trimming and J lost 0 bases, with 7 bases between them. CDR3 size: 14 residues. The CDR3: CASSLHGMNTEAFF. The DNA of the CDR3 is TGTGCCAGCAGCTTACACGGGATGAACACTGAAGCTTTCTTT.

This clone occurred once. The chain links TRBV21-1 to TRBJ2-5. TRBV21-1 constitutes a pseudogene. This CDR3 has 13 amino acids. CDR3 amino acids: CASSKGLRETQYF. Written as DNA, the CDR3 is TGTGCCAGCAGCAAGGGGTTGCGAGAGACCCAGTACTTC.

The chain joins TRBV5-4 to TRBJ2-7; 9 bases fit TRBD1. The CDR3 is made up of 13 amino acids. The germline CDR1 and CDR2 sequences are SGHNT and YYREEE (reference sequence). V lost 4 bases to trimming and J lost 5 bases; unmatched junction nucleotides: 4. The CDR3 DNA reads as TGTGCCAGCAGCCCTACAGGGGGCAACGAGCAGTACTTC. The encoded protein is CASSPTGGNEQYF.

The chain links TRBV6-1 to TRBJ1-1, with D uncertain. The germline CDR1 and CDR2 sequences are MNHNS and SASEGT. The CDR3 is 12 amino acids. The germline V and J ends were trimmed by 0 bases and 8 bases, with 7 bases remaining between them. CDR3 residues: CASSEALREAFF. The CDR3 coding sequence is TGTGCCAGCAGTGAAGCGCTTCGGGAAGCTTTCTTT.

As for this clone: A junction boundary mismatches the germline segment, possibly from a read error. The chain couples TRBV6-5 to TRBJ1-5; D remains unclear. CDR3 length: 12 amino acids. Looked up from germline, CDR1 is MNHEY and CDR2 is SVGAGI. As DNA, the CDR3 is TGTGCCAGCAGCTTTAGCAATCAGCTCCAGCATTTT. Translation: CASSFSNQLQHF.

This clone was observed a few times. The gene calls are TRBV5-1 and TRBJ2-7; the match to TRBD1 covers 7 bases. The V and J ends lost 0 bases and 2 bases, in that order; junction bases with no gene match: 2. CDR1 is SGHRS and CDR2 is YFSETQ in the germline V gene. The length of the CDR3 is 14 residues. The CDR3 sequence is CASSLDQGAYEQYF. The CDR3 coding sequence is TGCGCCAGCAGCTTGGATCAGGGGGCCTACGAGCAGTACTTC. The full variable domain, in which reference TRBV5-1 and TRBJ2-7 provide the parts outside the CDR3, is KAGVTQTPRYLIKTRGQQVTLSCSPISGHRSVSWYQQTPGQGLQFLFEYFSETQRNKGNFPGRFSGRQFSNSRSEMNVSTLELGDSALYLCASSLDQGAYEQYFGPGTRLTVT.

The rearrangement uses TRBV6-2 or TRBV6-3 and TRBJ2-2, with D perhaps matching TRBD2 (6 bases). The CDR3 is made up of 15 amino acids. The V and J ends lost 0 bases and 7 bases respectively, with 12 bases between them. CDR1 and CDR2 from the germline V gene are MNHEY and SVGEGT. The CDR3 DNA is TGTGCCAGCAGTTACTCTAGCGGAGGGATCGGGGAGCTGTTTTTT. This codes for CASSYSSGGIGELFF.

This CDR3 reads CASSQQAGGPYEQYF. As DNA, the CDR3 is TGTGCCAGCAGCCAACAAGCGGGAGGGCCGTACGAGCAGTACTTC. The J gene is TRBJ2-7, the V gene TRBV7-3; 10 nucleotides match TRBD2. From germline, CDR1 is SGHTA and CDR2 FQGTGA. CDR3 length equals 15 residues. V dropped 5 bases and J dropped 4; count of bases not matched to a gene: 8.

The chain links TRBV12-2 to TRBJ1-3. TRBV12-2 is marked as a pseudogene. This CDR3 has 16 amino acids. CDR3 sequence: CASLFRGRCAGNTIYF. In DNA, the CDR3 is TGTGCAAGTCTCTTCCGGGGCCGGTGCGCTGGAAACACCATATATTTT.

The V gene is TRBV29-1, the J gene TRBJ1-4; D might be TRBD1 (5 bases). This CDR3 is 14 amino acids long. V lost 6 bases and J lost 4, with 15 bases in between. The germline V gene has CDR1 SQVTM and CDR2 ANQGSEA. The CDR3 region is CSVRPDSLNEKLFF. The CDR3 DNA sequence: TGCAGCGTCCGCCCCGACAGCCTTAATGAAAAACTGTTTTTT.

V is TRBV4-3 and J is TRBJ1-6; D possibly corresponds to TRBD1 (5 bases). Germline-derived CDR1 and CDR2 are LGHNA and YSLEER. The CDR3 runs 17 residues. With 0 bases removed from V and 9 bases from J, the gap between germline ends came to 18 bases. In nucleotides, the CDR3 is TGCGCCAGCAGCCAAGATATTTTTCGGGGCAAGATTTCACCCCTCCACTTT. Translating gives CASSQDIFRGKISPLHF.

This rearrangement joins TRBV9 to TRBJ1-2; 11 bases match TRBD1. V shed 3 bases, J shed 4 bases, and the junction held 2 bases outside the gene matches. Per the germline V gene, CDR1 is SGDLS and CDR2 is YYNGEE. The CDR3 runs 14 residues. Written as DNA, the CDR3 is TGTGCCAGCAGCGAGGGGACAGGGGGCTATGGCTACACCTTC. Its translation is CASSEGTGGYGYTF.

This chain connects TRBV5-1 to TRBJ1-5; D gene unclear. From germline, CDR1 is SGHRS and CDR2 YFSETQ. Trimming removed 0 bases at V and 5 bases at J, with 12 bases between. The CDR3 has 15 residues. DNA of the CDR3: TGCGCCAGCAGCTTGGATGGCAGGAGTGATCAGCCCCAGCATTTT. Protein product: CASSLDGRSDQPQHF.

The chain joins TRBV7-3 to TRBJ2-3; D not certain. CDR3 length: 13 residues. V was clipped by 5 bases and J by 6 bases, with 12 bases between them. The germline V gene encodes CDR1 SGHTA and CDR2 FQGTGA. CDR3 sequence reads: CASSPSTWDTQYF. The CDR3, as DNA: TGTGCCAGCAGCCCCTCAACGTGGGATACGCAGTATTTT.

V gene TRBV28 combines with J gene TRBJ1-1; 7 bases fit TRBD1. Germline V gives CDR1 MDHEN, CDR2 SYDVKM. V lost 10 bases, J lost 0 bases, and 5 bases stayed unmatched. The CDR3 totals 13 residues. This chain's CDR3 is CATDGQVNTEAFF. The DNA of the CDR3 is TGTGCCACCGATGGACAGGTGAACACTGAAGCTTTCTTT.

The V call is TRBV15, the J call TRBJ1-2; D is possibly TRBD1 (6 bases). In germline, CDR1 is LNHNV, CDR2 YYDKDF (reference sequence). Trimming stripped 1 base from V and 0 bases from J, with 18 bases between. This CDR3 has 18 amino acids. In nucleotides, the CDR3 is TGTGCCACCAGCAGAGTTGGTTTTCGGACAGCCACTAACTATGGCTACACCTTC. The encoded protein is CATSRVGFRTATNYGYTF.

This clone was counted a few times. The V gene is TRBV4-2, the J gene TRBJ1-2; tentatively, D is TRBD1 (5 bases). The length of the CDR3 is 16 residues. Germline V gene lookup returns CDR1 LGHNA and CDR2 YNFKEQ. V lost 2 bases and J lost 4, with 17 bases in between. The CDR3 loop reads CASSQPGAGTSYGYTF. The CDR3 DNA reads TGTGCCAGCAGCCAACCTGGGGCAGGCACCTCCTATGGCTACACCTTC.

The chain uses TRBV27 and TRBJ2-7, with D perhaps matching TRBD1 (5 bases). This CDR3 is built from 13 residues. V was cut by 2 bases and J by 3 bases, with 8 bases left in between. Per the germline V gene, CDR1 is MNHEY and CDR2 is SMNVEV (reference sequence). CDR3 nucleotide sequence: TGTGCCAGCAGTTTAGACAGTGACTACGAGCAGTACTTC. This codes for CASSLDSDYEQYF.